This T cell receptor beta chain was recorded in a study of shared clonotypes between healthy human individuals. On the study more broadly: Every donor yielded three CD4 naive, three CD4 memory, two CD8 naive and one CD8 memory plate.

Trimming took 6 bases from V and 0 from J; bases not matched to a gene: 19. Germline-derived CDR1 and CDR2 are MDHEN and SYDVKM. The CDR3 spans 20 residues. Terminally differentiated effector memory CD45RA+ cells were excluded from the naive CD8 cells, which were CD45RO-negative and positively selected for CCR7. This clone appeared once. Its matching antigen is unknown. Here immunoSEQ multiplex PCR was the method, and the copy in TCRdb shows in-frame clones only, minus some. The table has around 620,000 clones, roughly 96% seen once. General study points: An expected dependence of interdonor clonotype sharing on sequencing depth was noted. Lower generation probabilities were found for non-shared clonotypes than for those shared by all four donors. In several donors, roughly 5.2% of naive CD4 clonotypes appeared in common.

What was sequenced was naive CD8+ T cells sorted from blood. The TCR was taken from a woman aged 25-40 years in good health. The rearrangement links TRBV28 to TRBJ2-1; 8 bases are shared with TRBD2. Here the CDR3 reads CASRGTSGRGTPGSYNEQFF. DNA for the CDR3: TGTGCCAGCAGGGGTACTAGCGGTCGGGGTACGCCCGGCTCCTACAATGAGCAGTTCTTC.